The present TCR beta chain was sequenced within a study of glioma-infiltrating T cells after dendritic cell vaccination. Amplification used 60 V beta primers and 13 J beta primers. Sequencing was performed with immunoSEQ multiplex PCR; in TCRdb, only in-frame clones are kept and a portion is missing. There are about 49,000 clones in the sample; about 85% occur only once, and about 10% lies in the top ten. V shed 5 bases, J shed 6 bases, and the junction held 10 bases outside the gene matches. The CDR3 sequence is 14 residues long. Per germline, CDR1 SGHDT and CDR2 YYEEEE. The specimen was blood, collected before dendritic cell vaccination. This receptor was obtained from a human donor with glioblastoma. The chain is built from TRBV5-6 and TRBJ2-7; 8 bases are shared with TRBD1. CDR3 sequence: CASRSGTGPFEQYF. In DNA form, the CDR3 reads TGTGCCAGCAGATCCGGGACAGGCCCATTCGAGCAGTACTTC.